This TCR beta chain was documented in a study of regulatory T cells in long-lasting Graves disease. Findings of the study overall: Among samples with persistent disease, TRBV28, TRBJ1-2 and TRBJ2-5 were favored. Whereas roughly 1,000 public clonotypes were shared by new patients, persistent patients shared more, at 2,500 to 3,500.

Time point specified: persistent/refractory GD, antithyroid drugs over 5 years with positive TRAb. PBMC-derived RNA was used for the TCR library. This CDR3 spans 14 amino acids. CDR1 and CDR2 from the germline V gene are SGHTA and FQGNSA. Deletions cut 5 bases from V and 1 base from J, with 11 bases between. According to the study, TCR beta libraries were built with iRepertoire HTBI primers and CDR3-region Arm-PCR. Authors' methods: Across the samples, identification revealed some 59 TRBV and 12 to 15 TRBJ segments. Each CDR3 protein gets one entry after TCRdb re-called the multiplex PCR reads with MiXCR. The V and J calls were not made by the authors but by TCRdb's processing. Seen here are more than 650,000 distinct CDR3 sequences, roughly 30% observed once, and the top ten hold 35% to 55%. This clonotype has only a few counts. Its matching antigen is unknown.

V gene TRBV7-2 combines with J gene TRBJ1-2; no definite D call. This receptor was identified in a female donor with Graves disease. The sequences come from peripheral blood mononuclear cells (PBMCs), collected when the disease was refractory, from a patient treated with antithyroid drugs. In DNA form, the CDR3 reads TGTGCCAGCAGCCCCCCGGGGTTTAACTATGGCTACACCTTC. Protein: CASSPPGFNYGYTF.